These 28 T cell receptor beta chains were sequenced from one sample in a study of blood T cell repertoires in COVID-19. Using immunoSEQ multiplex PCR, the repertoire was profiled, and TCRdb retains in-frame clones only, with some absent. The sample lists around 170,000 clones, 80% to 90% occurring once. Sequencing used peripheral blood. The source is a man aged 25 to 40 with active or convalescent COVID-19.

This sequence joins TRBV30 and TRBJ1-5; D is perhaps TRBD1 (5 bases). Germline V gene sequence: CDR1 GTSNPN, CDR2 SVGIG (reference sequence). V was pared by 1 base and J by 0 bases, with 10 bases between. The CDR3 runs 15 residues. In nucleotides, the CDR3 is TGTGCCTGGAGTGGCGGGGGACGTAGCAATCAGCCCCAGCATTTT. This codes for CAWSGGGRSNQPQHF.

The genes are TRBV6-5 and TRBJ1-2; 9 bases align to TRBD1. Germline CDR1 MNHEY, CDR2 SVGAGI. V trimming: 2 bases; J trimming: 4 bases; junction bases outside the gene matches: 5. This CDR3 has 15 residues. The CDR3 loop is CASSYRDRAIYGYTF. The CDR3 DNA sequence: TGTGCCAGCAGTTACCGGGACAGGGCCATCTATGGCTACACCTTC.

This chain connects TRBV7-6 to TRBJ2-2; D possibly corresponds to TRBD2 (7 bases). V lost 5 bases and J lost 2, with 18 bases in between. The CDR3 is made up of 17 amino acids. CDR1 and CDR2 from the germline V gene are SGHVS and FNYEAQ. CDR3 amino acids: CASSPSPAGANTGELFF. The CDR3 DNA is TGTGCCAGCAGCCCCAGCCCGGCGGGGGCTAACACCGGGGAGCTGTTTTTT.

The genes are TRBV20-1 and TRBJ2-3; TRBD2 matches 7 bases. CDR1 is DFQATT, CDR2 SNEGSKA, per germline (reference sequence). The CDR3 has 16 residues. Unmatched junction bases numbered 11, after V lost 3 bases and J lost 2 bases. The CDR3 coding sequence is TGCAGTGCTAGTGGCGGGACTAAGTCTTTCACAGATACGCAGTATTTT. Translating gives CSASGGTKSFTDTQYF.

The V gene is TRBV11-2, the J gene TRBJ2-5, with 9 nucleotides matching TRBD1. Germline V gene data show CDR1 as SGHAT and CDR2 as FQNNGV. Losses at the gene ends were 1 base for V and 1 base for J; bases not matched to a gene: 4. The CDR3 has 16 residues. Here the CDR3 reads CASSLARDRAQETQYF. In nucleotides, the CDR3 is TGTGCCAGCAGCTTAGCGAGGGACAGGGCCCAAGAGACCCAGTACTTC.

The rearrangement links TRBV15 to TRBJ1-5; 8 bases are shared with TRBD1. The CDR3 is made up of 16 amino acids. V lost 2 bases, J lost 4 bases, and 7 bases stayed unmatched. The germline V gene encodes CDR1 LNHNV and CDR2 YYDKDF (reference sequence). CDR3 loop: CATSRTRGQVNQPQHF. The DNA for the CDR3 is TGTGCCACCAGCAGAACCAGGGGACAGGTTAATCAGCCCCAGCATTTT.

The V call is TRBV10-3, the J call TRBJ1-1, with 10 bases identical to TRBD1. The CDR3 loop spans 16 amino acids. V lost 6 bases to trimming and J lost 4 bases; unmatched junction nucleotides: 11. Per the germline V gene, CDR1 is ENHRY and CDR2 is SYGVKD. Written as DNA, the CDR3 is TGTGCCATCAGCTCCGGACAGGGGGAAACCGGCACTGAAGCTTTCTTT. Its translation is CAISSGQGETGTEAFF.

The chain combines TRBV25-1 with TRBJ2-1; maybe TRBD2 (5 bases). V was shortened by 4 bases and J by 0 bases, with 13 bases between the two germline ends. Germline assignment: CDR1 MGHDK and CDR2 SYGVNS. This CDR3 region has 16 residues. The CDR3 here is CASSGPTDFSYNEQFF. CDR3 DNA sequence: TGTGCCAGCAGTGGGCCTACGGACTTCTCCTACAATGAGCAGTTCTTC.

This clone came up a few times. The CDR3 nucleotides read TGTGCCATCAGTGAGTCGAGCTCAAATCAGCCCCAGCATTTT. Amino acids: CAISESSSNQPQHF. This chain uses TRBV10-3 with TRBJ1-5; D gene uncertain. The germline V gene encodes CDR1 ENHRY and CDR2 SYGVKD. V was shortened by 0 bases and J by 4 bases, with 7 bases between the two germline ends. The CDR3 is made up of 14 amino acids.

The chain recombines TRBV6-1 with TRBJ2-1; TRBD2 matches at 7 bases. V was clipped by 3 bases and J by 9 bases; unmatched bases: 5. CDR1 and CDR2 (germline): MNHNS, SASEGT. The CDR3 consists of 13 residues. In nucleotides, the CDR3 is TGTGCCAGCAGTGAGGGAGGGGACCGTGAGCAGTTCTTC. Protein: CASSEGGDREQFF.

In its sample, this clone was seen once. The genes are TRBV7-9 and TRBJ2-1; 8 nucleotides match TRBD2. J was trimmed by 0 bases and V by 5 bases; bases with no gene match: 3. Germline-derived CDR1 and CDR2 are SEHNR and FQNEAQ (reference sequence). The CDR3 runs 15 residues. In DNA form, the CDR3 reads TGTGCCAGCAGCAGCGGGGGATCCTCCTACAATGAGCAGTTCTTC. Protein: CASSSGGSSYNEQFF.

The rearrangement joins TRBV7-9 to TRBJ2-3; the match to TRBD2 covers 8 bases. The CDR3 has 15 residues. The germline V gene has CDR1 SEHNR and CDR2 FQNEAQ (reference sequence). The trim removed 6 bases at V and 3 bases at J, leaving 8 bases unmatched. For the CDR3, the DNA is TGTGCCAGCAGGGATTGGCGGGGGGAGACAGATACGCAGTATTTT. Protein product: CASRDWRGETDTQYF.

The V and J genes are TRBV11-3 and TRBJ1-2; TRBD1 is a possible D gene (5 bases). Germline V gene lookup returns CDR1 SGHNT and CDR2 YENEEA. There are 14 residues in the CDR3. V lost 5 bases and J 5 bases, leaving 15 bases between the germline ends. The CDR3 spells CASSDTGFLYGYTF. CDR3 nucleotide sequence: TGTGCCAGCAGCGACACAGGATTCCTTTATGGCTACACCTTC.

This chain uses TRBV5-1 with TRBJ2-1, with D possibly being TRBD2 (7 bases). Trimming removed 2 bases from V and 6 bases from J, with 18 bases in between. The CDR3 is 16 amino acids. Germline-derived CDR1 and CDR2 are SGHRS and YFSETQ. CDR3 residues: CASSFWDAGAGNEQFF. The CDR3 nucleotides read TGCGCCAGCAGCTTTTGGGATGCGGGGGCGGGCAATGAGCAGTTCTTC.

V gene TRBV5-1 combines with J gene TRBJ2-3, with D perhaps TRBD1 (7 bases). The CDR3 contains 22 residues. Trimming took off 0 bases at V and 3 bases at J, with 32 bases between the two ends. Germline CDR1 is SGHRS and CDR2 is YFSETQ. CDR3 protein: CASSLEIRGQPGDFSETDTQYF. CDR3 DNA sequence: TGCGCCAGCAGCTTGGAAATCAGGGGACAGCCAGGGGACTTTAGCGAGACAGATACGCAGTATTTT.

The V and J genes are TRBV7-9 and TRBJ1-1, with D uncertain. V was shortened by 3 bases and J by 1 base, with 12 bases between the two germline ends. The CDR3 sequence is 15 residues long. CDR1 is SEHNR, CDR2 FQNEAQ, per germline (reference sequence). The CDR3 region has the DNA TGTGCCAGCAGCTTTGAGGGCCTGGGGAACACTGAAGCTTTCTTT. Amino acids: CASSFEGLGNTEAFF.

The genes are TRBV19 and TRBJ1-1; 10 bases map to TRBD1. The junction had 8 bases not matched to a gene; V was cut back by 0 bases and J by 4 bases. The germline CDR1 and CDR2 sequences are LNHDA and SQIVND (reference sequence). The CDR3 length is 17 residues. Here the CDR3 DNA reads TGTGCCAGTAGTATAGATACAGGGACAGGGGTGACCACTGAAGCTTTCTTT. Translating gives CASSIDTGTGVTTEAFF.

This clone was seen a handful of times. The chain combines TRBV5-6 with TRBJ2-3; TRBD2 matches at 12 bases. The CDR3 runs 17 residues. J lost 3 bases, V lost 3 bases, and 8 bases had no gene match. CDR1 and CDR2 from the germline V gene are SGHDT and YYEEEE. The CDR3: CASSCPRLAGDTDTQYF. The DNA for the CDR3 is TGTGCCAGCAGCTGCCCCCGACTAGCGGGAGATACAGATACGCAGTATTTT.

The chain has TRBV25-1 and TRBJ1-1; 7 bases align to TRBD1. With V trimmed by 4 bases and J by 11 bases, 7 bases remained unmatched. Germline V CDR1 and CDR2: MGHDK, SYGVNS. The CDR3 is 12 residues long. The CDR3: CASSATGYQAFF. CDR3 in DNA: TGTGCCAGCAGTGCGACAGGGTATCAGGCTTTCTTT.

The V gene is TRBV27, the J gene TRBJ1-2, with 8 positions matching TRBD1. CDR3 length: 13 amino acids. Germline V gives CDR1 MNHEY, CDR2 SMNVEV (reference sequence). V was clipped by 5 bases and J by 8 bases; unmatched bases: 7. For the CDR3, the DNA is TGTGCCAGCAGTGATACAGGGGGTCTGGGCTACACCTTC. It is translated as CASSDTGGLGYTF.

A word on this clone: Other DNA sequences in this sample translate to the same CDR3. The genes are TRBV7-2 and TRBJ2-1, with TRBD1 identical over 8 bases. The CDR3 totals 13 residues. V was pared by 6 bases and J by 4 bases, with 2 bases of the junction left unmatched. Germline loops: CDR1 SGHTA, CDR2 FQGNSA. The CDR3 DNA follows: TGTGCCAGCAGTAGACAGGGGTACAATGAGCAGTTCTTC. Amino acids: CASSRQGYNEQFF.

This clone was counted only a few times. This sequence joins TRBV5-3 and TRBJ2-7, with 10 bases lining up with TRBD1. TRBV5-3 carries the ORF label, with uncertain function. The CDR3 extends over 16 amino acids. The V gene end was trimmed by 1 base and the J gene end by 0 bases; junction bases not matched to a gene: 4. The CDR3 coding sequence is TGTGCCAGAAGCTTGCCGGGACAGGGGAGCTCCTACGAGCAGTACGTC. Its protein product is CARSLPGQGSSYEQYV.

The rearrangement uses TRBV3-1 (or the pseudogene TRBV3-2) and TRBJ1-5; weak D call: TRBD1 (6 bases). CDR1 and CDR2 (germline): LGHDT, YNNKEL (reference sequence). The CDR3 consists of 14 residues. The ends were cut back, 3 bases at V and 5 bases at J, with 11 bases in the middle. The CDR3 DNA reads TGTGCCAGCAGCCAGACAGGTAGGGATCAGCCCCAGCATTTT. The encoded protein is CASSQTGRDQPQHF.

V usage is TRBV6-6 and J usage is TRBJ2-2, with 10 bases identical to TRBD2. Trimming removed 5 bases from V and 6 bases from J; junction bases left unmatched: 6. The CDR3 covers 15 residues. CDR1 MNHNY and CDR2 SVGAGI come from the germline V gene (reference sequence). Written as DNA, the CDR3 is TGTGCCAGCAGTGTAGCGGGGGGAGGGCCCGGGGAGCTGTTTTTT. Protein product: CASSVAGGGPGELFF.

The chain uses TRBV6-5 and TRBJ2-2, with D possibly being TRBD1 (6 bases). Per the germline V gene, CDR1 is MNHEY and CDR2 is SVGAGI. V was trimmed by 6 bases and J by 1 base, leaving 9 bases between them. This CDR3 comprises 14 residues. The DNA of the CDR3 is TGTGCCAGCAGGTTACAGGGGAACACCGGGGAGCTGTTTTTT. Its protein is CASRLQGNTGELFF.

The chain couples TRBV7-9 to TRBJ1-6; the D is unclear. This CDR3 region has 17 residues. V gave up 0 bases and J gave up 2 bases, with 11 bases separating them. Germline-derived CDR1 and CDR2 are SEHNR and FQNEAQ (reference sequence). CDR3 in DNA: TGTGCCAGCAGCTTAGCCCCCGCGGGTGCCTATAATTCACCCCTCCACTTT. Translated, it gives CASSLAPAGAYNSPLHF. The full variable domain, rest sourced from reference TRBV7-9 and TRBJ1-6, is DTGVSQNPRHKITKRGQNVTFRCDPISEHNRLYWYRQTLGQGPEFLTYFQNEAQLEKSRLLSDRFSAERPKGSFSTLEIQRTEQGDSAMYLCASSLAPAGAYNSPLHFGNGTRLTVT.

The chain uses TRBV6-2 or TRBV6-3 and TRBJ2-7; D is perhaps TRBD1 (7 bases). Germline CDR1 and CDR2: MNHEY and SVGEGT. CDR3 length: 15 residues. Trimming removed 6 bases from V and 3 bases from J, with 18 bases in between. CDR3 coding DNA: TGTGCCAGCAGCCCCCGGGCGGGACAGTACTACGAGCAGTACTTC. Translated, it gives CASSPRAGQYYEQYF.

The V and J genes are TRBV18 and TRBJ1-2, with 8 bases that match TRBD1. The CDR3 covers 15 residues. Trimming took 3 bases from V and 6 from J; bases not matched to a gene: 9. Germline assignment: CDR1 KGHSH and CDR2 LQKENI. The CDR3 protein is CASSPPDVQGDGYTF. The CDR3 DNA follows: TGTGCCAGCTCACCCCCCGATGTACAGGGGGATGGCTACACCTTC.